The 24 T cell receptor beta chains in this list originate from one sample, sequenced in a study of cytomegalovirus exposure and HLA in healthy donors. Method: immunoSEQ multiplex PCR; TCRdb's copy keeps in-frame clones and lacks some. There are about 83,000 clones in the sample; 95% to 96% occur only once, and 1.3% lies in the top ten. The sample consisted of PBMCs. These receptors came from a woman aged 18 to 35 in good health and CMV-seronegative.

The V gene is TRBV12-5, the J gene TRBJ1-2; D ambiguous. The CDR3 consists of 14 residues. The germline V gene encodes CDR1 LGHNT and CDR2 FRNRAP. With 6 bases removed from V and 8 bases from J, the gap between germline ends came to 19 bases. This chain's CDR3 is CASGLEGGLGGYTF. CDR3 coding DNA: TGTGCTAGTGGCCTGGAGGGCGGGCTTGGGGGCTACACCTTC.

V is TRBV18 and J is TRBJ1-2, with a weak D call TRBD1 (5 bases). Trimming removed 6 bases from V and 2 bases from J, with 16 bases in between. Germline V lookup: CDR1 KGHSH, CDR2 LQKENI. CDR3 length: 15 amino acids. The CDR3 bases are TGTGCCAGCTCCCCGCAGGAGGGGACCAACTATGGCTACACCTTC. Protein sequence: CASSPQEGTNYGYTF.

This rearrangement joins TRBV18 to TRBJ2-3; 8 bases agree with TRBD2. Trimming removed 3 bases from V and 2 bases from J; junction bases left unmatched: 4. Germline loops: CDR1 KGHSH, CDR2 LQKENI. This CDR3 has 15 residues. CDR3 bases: TGTGCCAGCTCACCGGTTAGCGGGACCACAGATACGCAGTATTTT. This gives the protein CASSPVSGTTDTQYF.

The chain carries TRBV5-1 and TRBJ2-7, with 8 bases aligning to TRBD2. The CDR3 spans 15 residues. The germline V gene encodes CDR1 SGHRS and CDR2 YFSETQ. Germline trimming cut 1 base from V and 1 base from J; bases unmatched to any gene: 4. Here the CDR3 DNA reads TGCGCCAGCAGCTTGAGTCGGGAGGGGTCCTACGAGCAGTACTTC. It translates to CASSLSREGSYEQYF.

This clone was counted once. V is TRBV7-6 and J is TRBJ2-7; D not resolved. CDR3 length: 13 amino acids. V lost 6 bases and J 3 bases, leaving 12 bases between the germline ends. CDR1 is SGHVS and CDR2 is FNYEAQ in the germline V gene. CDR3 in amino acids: CASSPDHSYEQYF. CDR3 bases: TGTGCCAGCAGTCCGGATCACAGCTACGAGCAGTACTTC.

In DNA, the CDR3 is TGTGCCAGCTCCCCGAGCTCCTACGAGCAGTACTTC. It specifies CASSPSSYEQYF. The chain carries TRBV18 and TRBJ2-7; unclear D gene. Germline CDR1 and CDR2: KGHSH and LQKENI. V was cut by 6 bases and J by 0 bases, with 6 bases left in between. The CDR3 is 12 residues long.

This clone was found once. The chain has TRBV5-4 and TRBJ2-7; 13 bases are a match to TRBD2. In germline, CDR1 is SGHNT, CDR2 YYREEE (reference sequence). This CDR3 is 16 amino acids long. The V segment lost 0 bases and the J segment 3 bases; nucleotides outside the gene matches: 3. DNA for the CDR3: TGTGCCAGCAGCTTGGGGGGACTAGCGGGAAACTACGAGCAGTACTTC. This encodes CASSLGGLAGNYEQYF. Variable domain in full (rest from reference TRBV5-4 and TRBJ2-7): ETGVTQSPTHLIKTRGQQVTLRCSSQSGHNTVSWYQQALGQGPQFIFQYYREEENGRGNFPPRFSGLQFPNYSSELNVNALELDDSALYLCASSLGGLAGNYEQYFGPGTRLTVT.

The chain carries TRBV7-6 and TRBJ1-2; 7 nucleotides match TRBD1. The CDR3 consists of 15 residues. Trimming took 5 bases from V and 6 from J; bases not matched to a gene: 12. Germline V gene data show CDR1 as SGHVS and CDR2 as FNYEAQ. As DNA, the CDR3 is TGTGCCAGCAGCCTTCACTTCCGGGACAGCCATGGCTACACCTTC. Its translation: CASSLHFRDSHGYTF.

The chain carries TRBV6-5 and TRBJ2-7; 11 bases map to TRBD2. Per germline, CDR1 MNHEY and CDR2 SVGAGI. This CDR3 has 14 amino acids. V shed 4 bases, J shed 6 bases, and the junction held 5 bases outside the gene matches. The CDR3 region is CASSLLAGVPEQYF. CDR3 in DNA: TGTGCCAGCAGTTTACTAGCGGGAGTTCCCGAGCAGTACTTC.

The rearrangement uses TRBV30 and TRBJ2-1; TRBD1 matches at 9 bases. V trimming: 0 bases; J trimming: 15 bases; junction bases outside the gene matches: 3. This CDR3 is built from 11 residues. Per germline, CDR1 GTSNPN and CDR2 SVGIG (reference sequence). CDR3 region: CAWSVGTGRFF. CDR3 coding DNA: TGTGCCTGGAGTGTAGGGACAGGGCGGTTCTTC.

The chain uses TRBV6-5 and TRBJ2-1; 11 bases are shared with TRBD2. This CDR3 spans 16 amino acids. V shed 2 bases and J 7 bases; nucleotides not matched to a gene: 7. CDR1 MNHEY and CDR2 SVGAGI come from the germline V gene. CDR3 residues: CASSYPTSGSRNEQFF. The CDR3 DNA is TGTGCCAGCAGTTACCCCACTAGCGGGAGTAGGAATGAGCAGTTCTTC.

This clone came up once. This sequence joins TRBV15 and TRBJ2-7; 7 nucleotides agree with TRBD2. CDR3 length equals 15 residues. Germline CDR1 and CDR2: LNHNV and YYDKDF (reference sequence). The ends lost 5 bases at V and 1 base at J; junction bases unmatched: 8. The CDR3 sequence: CATSGRLAESYEQYF. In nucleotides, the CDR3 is TGTGCCACCAGCGGCAGACTAGCCGAATCCTACGAGCAGTACTTC.

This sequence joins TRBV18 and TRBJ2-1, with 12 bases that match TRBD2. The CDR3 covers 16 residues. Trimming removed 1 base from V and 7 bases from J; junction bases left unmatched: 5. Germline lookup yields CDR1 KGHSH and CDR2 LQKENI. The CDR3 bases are TGTGCCAGCTCACCACGACTAGCGGGAGATTTAAATGAGCAGTTCTTC. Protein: CASSPRLAGDLNEQFF.

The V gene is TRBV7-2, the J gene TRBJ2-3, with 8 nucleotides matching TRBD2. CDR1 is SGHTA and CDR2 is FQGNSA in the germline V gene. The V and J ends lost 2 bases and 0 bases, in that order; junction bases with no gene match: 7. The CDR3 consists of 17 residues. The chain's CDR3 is CASSLRVGRASTDTQYF. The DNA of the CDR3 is TGTGCCAGCAGCTTAAGGGTCGGGAGGGCGAGCACAGATACGCAGTATTTT. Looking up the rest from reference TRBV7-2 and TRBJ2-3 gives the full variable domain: GAGVSQSPSNKVTEKGKDVELRCDPISGHTALYWYRQSLGQGLEFLIYFQGNSAPDKSGLPSDRFSAERTGGSVSTLTIQRTQQEDSAVYLCASSLRVGRASTDTQYFGPGTRLTVL.

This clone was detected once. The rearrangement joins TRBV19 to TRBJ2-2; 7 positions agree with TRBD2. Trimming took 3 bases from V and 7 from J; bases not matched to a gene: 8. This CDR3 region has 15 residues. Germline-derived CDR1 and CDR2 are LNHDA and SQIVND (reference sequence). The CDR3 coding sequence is TGTGCCAGTAGTATCCGCCCGGGGGGTGGCGGGGAGCTGTTTTTT. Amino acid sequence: CASSIRPGGGGELFF.

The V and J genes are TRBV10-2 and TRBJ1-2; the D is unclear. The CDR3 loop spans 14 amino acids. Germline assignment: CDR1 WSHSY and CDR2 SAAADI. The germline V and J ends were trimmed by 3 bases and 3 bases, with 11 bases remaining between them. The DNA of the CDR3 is TGCGCCAGCAGTGACGGGGTTTACTACTATGGCTACACCTTC. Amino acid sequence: CASSDGVYYYGYTF.

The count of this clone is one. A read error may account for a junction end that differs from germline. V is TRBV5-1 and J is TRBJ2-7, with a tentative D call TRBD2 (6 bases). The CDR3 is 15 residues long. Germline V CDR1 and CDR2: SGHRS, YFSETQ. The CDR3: CASNLSGQVAYEQYF. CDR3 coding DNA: TGCGCCAGCAACTTGAGCGGGCAGGTAGCCTACGAGCAGTACTTC.

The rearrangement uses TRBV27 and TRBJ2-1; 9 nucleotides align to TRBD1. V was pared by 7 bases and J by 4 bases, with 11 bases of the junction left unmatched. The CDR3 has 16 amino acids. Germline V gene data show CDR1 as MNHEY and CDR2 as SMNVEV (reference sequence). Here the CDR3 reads CASNKKTGGGYNEQFF. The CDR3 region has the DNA TGTGCCAGCAACAAAAAGACAGGGGGGGGGTACAATGAGCAGTTCTTC.

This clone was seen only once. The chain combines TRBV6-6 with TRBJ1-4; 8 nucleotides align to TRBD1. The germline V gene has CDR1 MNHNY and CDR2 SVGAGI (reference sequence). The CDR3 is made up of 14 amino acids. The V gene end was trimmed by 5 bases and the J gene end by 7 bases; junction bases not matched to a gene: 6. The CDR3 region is CASSPWTGSEKLFF. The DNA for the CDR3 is TGTGCCAGCAGTCCATGGACAGGGAGTGAAAAACTGTTTTTT.

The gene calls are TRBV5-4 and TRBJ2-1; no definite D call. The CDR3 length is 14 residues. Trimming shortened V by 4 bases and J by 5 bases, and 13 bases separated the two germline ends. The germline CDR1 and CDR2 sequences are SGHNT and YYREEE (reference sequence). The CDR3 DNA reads TGTGCCAGCAGCCCCCATAATGCGGACAATGAGCAGTTCTTC. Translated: CASSPHNADNEQFF.

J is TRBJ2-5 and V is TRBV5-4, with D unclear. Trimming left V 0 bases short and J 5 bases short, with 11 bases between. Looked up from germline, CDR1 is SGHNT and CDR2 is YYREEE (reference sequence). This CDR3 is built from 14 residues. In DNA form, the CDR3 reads TGTGCCAGCAGCTTGGAGTTTGAGCTGGAGACCCAGTACTTC. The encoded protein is CASSLEFELETQYF.

The CDR3 loop is CASSLKQGLREKLFF. DNA of the CDR3: TGTGCCAGCAGTCTTAAACAGGGTTTGAGGGAAAAACTGTTTTTT. This chain links TRBV27 with TRBJ1-4, with TRBD1 as a possible D gene (6 bases). CDR1 is MNHEY, CDR2 SMNVEV, per germline (reference sequence). V was shortened by 5 bases and J by 8 bases, with 18 bases between the two germline ends. CDR3 length equals 15 residues. Full variable domain (rest looked up from reference TRBV27 and TRBJ1-4): EAQVTQNPRYLITVTGKKLTVTCSQNMNHEYMSWYRQDPGLGLRQIYYSMNVEVTDKGDVPEGYKVSRKEKRNFPLILESPSPNQTSLYFCASSLKQGLREKLFFGSGTQLSVL.

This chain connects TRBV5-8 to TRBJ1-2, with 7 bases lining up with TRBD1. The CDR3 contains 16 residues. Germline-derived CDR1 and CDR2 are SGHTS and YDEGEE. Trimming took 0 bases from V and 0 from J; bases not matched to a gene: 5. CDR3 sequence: CASSLGKTGTNYGYTF. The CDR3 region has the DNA TGTGCCAGCAGCTTGGGAAAGACAGGGACTAACTATGGCTACACCTTC. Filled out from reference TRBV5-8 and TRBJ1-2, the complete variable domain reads EAGVTQSPTHLIKTRGQQATLRCSPISGHTSVYWYQQALGLGLQFLLWYDEGEERNRGNFPPRFSGRQFPNYSSELNVNALELEDSALYLCASSLGKTGTNYGYTFGSGTRLTVV.

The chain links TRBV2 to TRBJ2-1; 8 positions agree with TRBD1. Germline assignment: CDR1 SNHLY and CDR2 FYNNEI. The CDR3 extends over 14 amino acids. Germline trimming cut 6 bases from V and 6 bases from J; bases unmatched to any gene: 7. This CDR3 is CASSPTGVGNEQFF. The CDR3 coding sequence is TGTGCCAGCAGCCCGACAGGGGTGGGCAATGAGCAGTTCTTC.